This TCR beta chain was captured by sequencing in a study of T cell changes during pregnancy in multiple sclerosis. V was shortened by 3 bases and J by 3 bases, with 9 bases between the two germline ends. The germline V gene has CDR1 MDHEN and CDR2 SYDVKM. The CDR3 is made up of 14 amino acids. TCRdb's table, derived via immunoSEQ multiplex PCR, lists solely in-frame clones and lacks some. This sample has around 66,000 clones, with roughly 89% found just once. This clone is a singleton in its sample. Source: peripheral blood, taken in the third trimester of pregnancy. V and J are TRBV28 and TRBJ2-1; D is possibly TRBD2 (6 bases). This TCR was recovered from a female donor in good health, enrolled as a control in a pregnancy study. CDR3 region: CASSFGTHYNEQFF. CDR3 nucleotides: TGTGCCAGCAGTTTTGGGACTCACTACAATGAGCAGTTCTTC. Drawing the rest from reference TRBV28 and TRBJ2-1, the complete variable domain is DVKVTQSSRYLVKRTGEKVFLECVQDMDHENMFWYRQDPGLGLRLIYFSYDVKMKEKGDIPEGYSVSREKKERFSLILESASTNQTSMYLCASSFGTHYNEQFFGPGTRLTVL.